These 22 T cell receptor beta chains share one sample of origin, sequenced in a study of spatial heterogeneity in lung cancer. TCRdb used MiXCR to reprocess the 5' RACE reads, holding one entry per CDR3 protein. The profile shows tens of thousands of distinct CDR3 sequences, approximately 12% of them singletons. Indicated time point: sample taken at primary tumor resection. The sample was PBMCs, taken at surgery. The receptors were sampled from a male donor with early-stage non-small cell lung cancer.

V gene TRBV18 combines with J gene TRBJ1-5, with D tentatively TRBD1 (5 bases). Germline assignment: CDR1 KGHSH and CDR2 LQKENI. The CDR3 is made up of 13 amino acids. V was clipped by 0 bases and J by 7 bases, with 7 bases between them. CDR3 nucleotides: TGTGCCAGCTCACCACCGGGGGGACAGCCCCAGCATTTT. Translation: CASSPPGGQPQHF.

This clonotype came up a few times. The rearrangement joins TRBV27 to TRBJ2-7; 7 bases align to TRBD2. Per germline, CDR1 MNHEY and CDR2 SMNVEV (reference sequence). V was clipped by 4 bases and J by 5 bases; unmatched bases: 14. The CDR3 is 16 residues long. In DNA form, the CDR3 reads TGTGCCAGCAGTTCAAATTCGGCGGGGGATAACCACGAGCAGTACTTC. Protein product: CASSSNSAGDNHEQYF.

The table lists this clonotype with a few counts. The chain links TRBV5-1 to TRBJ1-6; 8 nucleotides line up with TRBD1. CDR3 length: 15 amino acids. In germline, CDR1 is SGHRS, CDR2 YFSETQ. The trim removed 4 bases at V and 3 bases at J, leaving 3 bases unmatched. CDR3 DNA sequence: TGCGCCAGCAGCACGACAGGGGTCTATAATTCACCCCTCCACTTT. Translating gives CASSTTGVYNSPLHF.

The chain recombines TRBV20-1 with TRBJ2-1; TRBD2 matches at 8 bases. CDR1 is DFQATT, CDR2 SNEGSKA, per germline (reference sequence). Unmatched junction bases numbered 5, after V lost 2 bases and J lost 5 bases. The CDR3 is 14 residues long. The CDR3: CSARKLAENNEQFF. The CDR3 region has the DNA TGCAGTGCTAGAAAACTAGCGGAGAACAATGAGCAGTTCTTC.

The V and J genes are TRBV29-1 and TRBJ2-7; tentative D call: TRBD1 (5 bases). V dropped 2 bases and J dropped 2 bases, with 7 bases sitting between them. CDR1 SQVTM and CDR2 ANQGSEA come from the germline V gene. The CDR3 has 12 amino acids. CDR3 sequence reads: CSVEQTAYEQYF. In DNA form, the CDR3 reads TGCAGCGTTGAACAGACAGCCTACGAGCAGTACTTC.

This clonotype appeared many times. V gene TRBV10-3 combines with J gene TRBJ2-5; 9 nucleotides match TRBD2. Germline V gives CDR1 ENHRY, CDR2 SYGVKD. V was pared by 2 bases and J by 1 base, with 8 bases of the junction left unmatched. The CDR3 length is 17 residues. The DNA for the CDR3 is TGTGCCATCAGTGAGCCCCACTCAGCGGGGGGCCAAGAGACCCAGTACTTC. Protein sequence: CAISEPHSAGGQETQYF.

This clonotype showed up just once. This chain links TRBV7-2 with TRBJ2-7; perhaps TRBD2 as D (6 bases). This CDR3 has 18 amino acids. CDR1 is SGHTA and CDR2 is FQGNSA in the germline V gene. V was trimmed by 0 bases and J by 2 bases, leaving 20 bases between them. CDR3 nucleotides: TGTGCCAGCAGCTTAGCAAGGAGTTCGCTAGCGACAGCCTACGAGCAGTACTTC. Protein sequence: CASSLARSSLATAYEQYF.

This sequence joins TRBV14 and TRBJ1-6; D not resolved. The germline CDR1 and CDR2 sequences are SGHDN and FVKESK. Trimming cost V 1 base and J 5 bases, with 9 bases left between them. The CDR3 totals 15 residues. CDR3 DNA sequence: TGTGCCAGCAGCCAAGGAGCGGGGAATAATTCACCCCTCCACTTT. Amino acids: CASSQGAGNNSPLHF.

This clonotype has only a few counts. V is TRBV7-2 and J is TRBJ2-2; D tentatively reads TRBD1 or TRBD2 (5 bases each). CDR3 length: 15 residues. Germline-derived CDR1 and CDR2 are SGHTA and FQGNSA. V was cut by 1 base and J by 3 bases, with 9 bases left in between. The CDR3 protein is CASSLVGTDTGELFF. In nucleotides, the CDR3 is TGTGCCAGCAGCTTAGTGGGGACGGACACCGGGGAGCTGTTTTTT.

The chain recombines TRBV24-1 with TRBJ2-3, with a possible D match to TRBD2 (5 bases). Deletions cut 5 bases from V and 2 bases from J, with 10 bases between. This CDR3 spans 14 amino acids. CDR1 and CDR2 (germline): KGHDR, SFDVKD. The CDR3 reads CATSVAGNTDTQYF. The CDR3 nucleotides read TGTGCCACCAGTGTCGCGGGTAACACAGATACGCAGTATTTT.

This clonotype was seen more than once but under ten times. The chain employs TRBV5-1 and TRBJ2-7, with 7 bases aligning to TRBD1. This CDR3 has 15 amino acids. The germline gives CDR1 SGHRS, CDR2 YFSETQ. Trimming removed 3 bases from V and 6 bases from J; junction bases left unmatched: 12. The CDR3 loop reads CASSSNTGVGGEQYF. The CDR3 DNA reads TGCGCCAGCAGCTCAAACACAGGGGTCGGAGGCGAGCAGTACTTC.

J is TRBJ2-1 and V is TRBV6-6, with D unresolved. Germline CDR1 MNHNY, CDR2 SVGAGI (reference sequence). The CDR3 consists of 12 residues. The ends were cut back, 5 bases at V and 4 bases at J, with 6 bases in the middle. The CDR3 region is CASSNPYNEQFF. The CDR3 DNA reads TGTGCCAGCAGTAACCCATACAATGAGCAGTTCTTC.

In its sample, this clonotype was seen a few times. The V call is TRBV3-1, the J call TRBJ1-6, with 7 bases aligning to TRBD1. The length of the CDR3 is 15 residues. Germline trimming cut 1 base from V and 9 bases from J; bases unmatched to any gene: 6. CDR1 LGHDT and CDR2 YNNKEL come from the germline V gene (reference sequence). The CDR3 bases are TGTGCCAGCAGCCAAGCGGGACAGATCTCTTCACCCCTCCACTTT. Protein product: CASSQAGQISSPLHF.

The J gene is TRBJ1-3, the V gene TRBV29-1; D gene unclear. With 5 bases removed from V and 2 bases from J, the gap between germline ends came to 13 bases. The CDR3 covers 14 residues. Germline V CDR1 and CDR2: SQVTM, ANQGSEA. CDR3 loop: CSVRSPAAGNTIYF. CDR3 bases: TGCAGCGTTCGTAGCCCGGCGGCTGGAAACACCATATATTTT. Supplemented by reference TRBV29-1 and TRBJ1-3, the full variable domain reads SAVISQKPSRDICQRGTSLTIQCQVDSQVTMMFWYRQQPGQSLTLIATANQGSEATYESGFVIDKFPISRPNLTFSTLTVSNMSPEDSSIYLCSVRSPAAGNTIYFGEGSWLTVV.

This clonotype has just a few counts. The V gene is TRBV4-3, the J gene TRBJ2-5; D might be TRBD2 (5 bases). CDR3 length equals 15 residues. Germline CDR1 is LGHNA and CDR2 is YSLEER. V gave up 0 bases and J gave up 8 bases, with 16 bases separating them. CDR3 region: CASSQDGGTRGTQYF. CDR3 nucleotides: TGCGCCAGCAGCCAAGACGGTGGCACCCGGGGAACCCAGTACTTC.

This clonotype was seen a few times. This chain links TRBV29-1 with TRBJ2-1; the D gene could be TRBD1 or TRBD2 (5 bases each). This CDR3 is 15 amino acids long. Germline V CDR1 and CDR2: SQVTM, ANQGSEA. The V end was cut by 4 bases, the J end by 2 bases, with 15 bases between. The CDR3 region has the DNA TGCAGCGTTGTCCCAGCCCGGGGCCCCTACAATGAGCAGTTCTTC. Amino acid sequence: CSVVPARGPYNEQFF.

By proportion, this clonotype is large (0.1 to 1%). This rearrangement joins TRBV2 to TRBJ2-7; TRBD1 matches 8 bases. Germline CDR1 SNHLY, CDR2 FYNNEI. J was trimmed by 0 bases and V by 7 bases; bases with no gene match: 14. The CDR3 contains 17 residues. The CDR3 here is CASKPEETGVSSYEQYF. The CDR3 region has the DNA TGTGCCAGCAAACCCGAGGAGACAGGGGTGAGCTCCTACGAGCAGTACTTC.

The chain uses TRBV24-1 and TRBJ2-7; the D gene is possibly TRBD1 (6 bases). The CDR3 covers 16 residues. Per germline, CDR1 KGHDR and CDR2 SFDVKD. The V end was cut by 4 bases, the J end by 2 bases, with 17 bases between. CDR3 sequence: CATSDRQAQSPYEQYF. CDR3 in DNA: TGTGCCACCAGTGACCGACAGGCCCAGTCTCCCTACGAGCAGTACTTC.

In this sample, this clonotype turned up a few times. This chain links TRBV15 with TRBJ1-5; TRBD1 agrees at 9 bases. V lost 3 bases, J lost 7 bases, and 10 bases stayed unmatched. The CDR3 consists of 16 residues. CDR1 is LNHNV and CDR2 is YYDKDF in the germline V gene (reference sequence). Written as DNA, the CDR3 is TGTGCCACCAGCAGGGGCGGGACAGGGAATGGCCAGCCCCAGCATTTT. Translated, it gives CATSRGGTGNGQPQHF.

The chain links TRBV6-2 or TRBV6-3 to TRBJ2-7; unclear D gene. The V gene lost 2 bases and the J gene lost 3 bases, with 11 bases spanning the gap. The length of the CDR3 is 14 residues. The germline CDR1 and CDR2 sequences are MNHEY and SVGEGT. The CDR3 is CASSYPRTSYEQYF. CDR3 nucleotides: TGTGCCAGCAGTTACCCAAGAACCAGCTACGAGCAGTACTTC.

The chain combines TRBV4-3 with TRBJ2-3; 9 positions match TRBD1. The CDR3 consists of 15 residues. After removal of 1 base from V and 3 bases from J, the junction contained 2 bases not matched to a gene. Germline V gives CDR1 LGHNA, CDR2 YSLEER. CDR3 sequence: CASSQGGTGTDTQYF. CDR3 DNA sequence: TGCGCCAGCAGCCAAGGAGGGACAGGGACAGATACGCAGTATTTT.

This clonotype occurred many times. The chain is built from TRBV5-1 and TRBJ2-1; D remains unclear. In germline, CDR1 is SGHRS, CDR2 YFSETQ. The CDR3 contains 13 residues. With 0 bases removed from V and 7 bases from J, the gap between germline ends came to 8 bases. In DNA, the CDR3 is TGCGCCAGCAGCTTGGGGCCCGGTAATGAGCAGTTCTTC. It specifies CASSLGPGNEQFF. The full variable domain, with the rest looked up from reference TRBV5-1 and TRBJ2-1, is KAGVTQTPRYLIKTRGQQVTLSCSPISGHRSVSWYQQTPGQGLQFLFEYFSETQRNKGNFPGRFSGRQFSNSRSEMNVSTLELGDSALYLCASSLGPGNEQFFGPGTRLTVL.